This TCR beta chain comes out of a study of patients and donors after allogeneic stem cell transplantation (TCRdb year 2020). Concerning this clonotype: The antigen it recognizes is unknown. No much larger clone is present one base from it, and per-base qualities are unavailable.

Libraries were made using RT-PCR. TCRdb lists the instrument as NextSeq 550. The public reads were run again by TCRdb, first through fastp at Q25 and then through MiXCR, and only productive beta chains were kept. Here each entry gathers all rows of one CDR3 protein and keeps the most common genes and DNA. This sample gives 150,000 to 250,000 distinct CDR3 sequences in total; 41% of them show up just once. The ten largest clones capture about 35% of the sample. The CDR3, cysteine through phenylalanine, is 13 amino acids long. Only the CDR3 DNA is retained, 39 bases long and in frame from the first base. Taken from the germline V gene (reference sequence), the CDR1 and CDR2 loops are DFQATT and SNEGSKA. Trimming costs V 5 bases and J 3 bases, and their ends lie 13 bases apart.

The sample was blood, either unsorted or a sorted T cell fraction (not recorded which). The chain is assembled from TRBV20-1 and TRBJ2-5; too little of a D gene remains to name it. The origin of this receptor is a human donor who was either an allogeneic HSCT recipient or a stem cell or donor lymphocyte infusion donor (not recorded which). It is not recorded whose cells these are; they may come from a transplant donor. The CDR3 loop reads CSAPSFLEETQYF. The nucleotide sequence reads TGCAGTGCTCCCTCCTTTCTGGAAGAGACCCAGTACTTC.